These 27 T cell receptor beta chains originate from one sample sequenced in a study of identical twins. Each CDR3 protein gets one entry after TCRdb re-called the 5' RACE reads with MiXCR. The sample consists of roughly 710,000 distinct CDR3 sequences, around 6% of them appearing once. The sequencing sample was made of naive T cells sorted from blood. Every receptor here comes from a man younger than 35 in good health.

This clonotype was detected ten times or more. The chain uses TRBV2 and TRBJ2-1; possibly TRBD1 or TRBD2 for D (5 bases each). CDR3 length: 12 residues. Trimming pared 7 bases from V and 12 bases from J, leaving 16 bases between. Germline V gene sequence: CDR1 SNHLY, CDR2 FYNNEI. The CDR3 DNA sequence: TGTGCCAGCACCGGGGCCGATGGATGGCAGTTCTTC. Protein product: CASTGADGWQFF.

In its sample, this clonotype was seen many times. The V gene is TRBV7-9, the J gene TRBJ2-3; possibly TRBD1 for D (6 bases). CDR3 length: 16 residues. Per germline, CDR1 SEHNR and CDR2 FQNEAQ (reference sequence). The V and J ends lost 5 bases and 2 bases respectively, with 17 bases between them. The CDR3 is CASSVRQEEPTDTQYF. The CDR3 DNA reads as TGTGCCAGCAGCGTGCGACAGGAAGAACCCACAGATACGCAGTATTTT.

There are many counts of this clonotype. The V and J genes are TRBV5-1 and TRBJ1-6; 7 positions agree with TRBD1. Per the germline V gene, CDR1 is SGHRS and CDR2 is YFSETQ. V lost 2 bases, J lost 6 bases, and 5 bases stayed unmatched. The CDR3 length is 15 residues. The CDR3: CASSFGQASNSPLHF. In DNA, the CDR3 is TGCGCCAGCAGCTTCGGACAGGCGAGTAATTCACCCCTCCACTTT.

A note on this clonotype: A much larger clone lies a single base off, so this may be a read error. No conserved phenylalanine or tryptophan is present at the end of the CDR3, so a read error is the likely explanation. This chain uses TRBV5-1 with TRBJ1-2, with 9 bases that match TRBD1. Germline V CDR1 and CDR2: SGHRS, YFSETQ. This CDR3 contains 13 residues. The junction had 6 bases not matched to a gene; V was cut back by 6 bases and J by 6 bases. The DNA for the CDR3 is TGCGCCAGCACCTCTGGACAGGGGAATGGCTACACCTGC. As protein: CASTSGQGNGYTC.

This clonotype was recorded at least ten times. V is TRBV5-1 and J is TRBJ2-1; weak D call: TRBD1 (6 bases). Trimming removed 0 bases at V and 4 bases at J, with 23 bases between. The CDR3 covers 19 residues. The V gene's germline CDR1 is SGHRS and CDR2 YFSETQ. Written as DNA, the CDR3 is TGCGCCAGCAGCTTGGATGGACAGCGCCCCGACAGAGTTTACAATGAGCAGTTCTTC. As protein: CASSLDGQRPDRVYNEQFF.

This clonotype was detected many times. The chain uses TRBV20-1 and TRBJ2-1, with TRBD2 identical over 8 bases. The germline V gene encodes CDR1 DFQATT and CDR2 SNEGSKA (reference sequence). Trimming at V came to 0 bases and at J to 4 bases, leaving 8 bases not matched to a gene. The CDR3 runs 16 residues. CDR3 sequence (DNA): TGCAGTGCTAGAGATCGGCGACTAGCGACGTACAATGAGCAGTTCTTC. Protein sequence: CSARDRRLATYNEQFF.

In this sample, this clonotype turned up a few times. The gene calls are TRBV12-3 or TRBV12-4 and TRBJ2-2; D is undetermined. The CDR3 totals 14 residues. Trimming pared 7 bases from V and 0 bases from J, leaving 9 bases between. This CDR3 is CASKAQANTGELFF. In DNA, the CDR3 is TGTGCCAGCAAGGCCCAGGCGAACACCGGGGAGCTGTTTTTT.

This clonotype was counted at least ten times. The chain links TRBV9 to TRBJ2-5, with a weak D call TRBD2 (5 bases). Trimming left V 2 bases short and J 0 bases short, with 5 bases between. This CDR3 comprises 13 residues. Germline V gene sequence: CDR1 SGDLS, CDR2 YYNGEE. The CDR3 loop is CASSVGNQETQYF. The CDR3 DNA is TGTGCCAGCAGCGTCGGGAACCAAGAGACCCAGTACTTC.

The table lists this clonotype with many counts. The chain has TRBV12-3 or TRBV12-4 and TRBJ2-1, with a tentative D call TRBD1 (6 bases). The CDR3 totals 12 residues. V gave up 8 bases and J gave up 9 bases, with 14 bases separating them. In DNA, the CDR3 is TGTGCCAGCGCAGTCGGGACAATTGAGCAGTTCTTC. It codes for CASAVGTIEQFF.

The V gene is TRBV10-3, the J gene TRBJ2-7, with 8 positions matching TRBD1. The CDR3 contains 13 residues. CDR1 and CDR2 from the germline V gene are ENHRY and SYGVKD. V shed 5 bases, J shed 2 bases, and the junction held 2 bases outside the gene matches. The CDR3: CAISQGQAYEQYV. The CDR3 nucleotides are TGTGCCATCAGTCAGGGACAGGCCTACGAGCAGTACGTC.

J is TRBJ2-1 and V is TRBV18; D gene ambiguous. Per the germline V gene, CDR1 is KGHSH and CDR2 is LQKENI. V shed 2 bases and J shed 5 bases, with 13 bases lying between them. The CDR3 has 15 amino acids. CDR3 in DNA: TGTGCCAGCTCACCAAAGCTAGAAGGGAACAATGAGCAGTTCTTC. It codes for CASSPKLEGNNEQFF.

This clonotype was seen at least ten times. The V and J genes are TRBV12-3 or TRBV12-4 and TRBJ2-2; D possibly corresponds to TRBD2 (5 bases). V was clipped by 5 bases and J by 5 bases, with 15 bases between them. The CDR3 runs to 15 residues. CDR3 sequence reads: CASSLTTPGTGELFF. The CDR3 nucleotides read TGTGCCAGCAGTCTTACTACCCCGGGGACCGGGGAGCTGTTTTTT.

Concerning this clonotype itself: Just one base apart from a much larger clone, this may be a read error. This sequence joins TRBV29-1 and TRBJ2-3, with D unresolved. CDR3 length: 10 amino acids. The germline V gene has CDR1 SQVTM and CDR2 ANQGSEA. Trimming removed 5 bases at V and 5 bases at J, with 5 bases between. The CDR3 DNA follows: TGCAGCGTTTCTATAGATACGCAGTATTTT. This gives the protein CSVSIDTQYF.

This clonotype was recorded at least ten times. The rearrangement joins TRBV11-1 to TRBJ2-1; 8 bases agree with TRBD2. Germline CDR1 SGHAT, CDR2 FQDESV (reference sequence). The CDR3 contains 17 residues. J gave up 5 bases and V 1 base, and 10 bases lay outside the gene matches. The DNA for the CDR3 is TGTGCCAGCAGCTTAGGAATGGAGCGGGAGTTCCACAATGAGCAGTTCTTC. This gives the protein CASSLGMEREFHNEQFF.

The table lists this clonotype with many counts. The chain combines TRBV6-6 with TRBJ1-4; D remains unclear. Germline values: CDR1 MNHNY, CDR2 SVGAGI (reference sequence). V was shortened by 9 bases and J by 8 bases, with 16 bases between the two germline ends. The CDR3 is 13 residues long. The CDR3: CASVTTGGEKLFF. The CDR3 nucleotides are TGTGCCAGTGTCACAACGGGCGGCGAAAAACTGTTTTTT.

This clonotype was seen a few times. The chain carries TRBV5-1 and TRBJ2-5; 10 bases agree with TRBD1. The CDR3 extends over 15 amino acids. After removal of 7 bases from V and 2 bases from J, the junction contained 8 bases not matched to a gene. Germline values: CDR1 SGHRS, CDR2 YFSETQ. The CDR3 here is CASGGQGRLQETQYF. In DNA form, the CDR3 reads TGCGCCAGCGGGGGACAGGGGAGGCTTCAAGAGACCCAGTACTTC.

The chain couples TRBV2 to TRBJ2-1; 12 bases are a match to TRBD2. The germline CDR1 and CDR2 sequences are SNHLY and FYNNEI. The CDR3 runs to 18 residues. The junction had 8 bases not matched to a gene; V was cut back by 0 bases and J by 5 bases. The CDR3 DNA follows: TGTGCCAGCAGTGAAGCAGCTAGCGGGAGGGCCTGGGACAATGAGCAGTTCTTC. It encodes CASSEAASGRAWDNEQFF.

Ten or more counts support this clonotype. The CDR3 protein is CASSYAGAVSYEQYF. The CDR3 region has the DNA TGTGCCAGCAGTTATGCGGGGGCCGTCTCCTACGAGCAGTACTTC. V and J are TRBV27 and TRBJ2-7, with TRBD2 as a possible D gene (7 bases). Germline assignment: CDR1 MNHEY and CDR2 SMNVEV (reference sequence). The ends were cut back, 4 bases at V and 0 bases at J, with 13 bases in the middle. The CDR3 sequence is 15 residues long.

Only one count was recorded for this clonotype. V gene TRBV6-1 combines with J gene TRBJ2-7, with TRBD2 matching 10 bases. The CDR3 is 14 amino acids. Germline V gene sequence: CDR1 MNHNS, CDR2 SASEGT. The CDR3 DNA reads as TGTGCCAGCAGGGAAGCGGGAGGGCCGTACGAGCAGTACGTC. Amino acid sequence: CASREAGGPYEQYV.

This clonotype has a handful of counts. V usage is TRBV7-2 and J usage is TRBJ1-1; D unresolved. The V end lost 5 bases, the J end lost 4 bases, and 11 bases lay between the germline ends. Germline V gene data show CDR1 as SGHTA and CDR2 as FQGNSA. The CDR3 has 13 amino acids. The CDR3 protein is CASSLLLATEAFF. CDR3 in DNA: TGTGCCAGCAGCCTTCTACTTGCCACTGAAGCTTTCTTT.

The CDR3 here is CASSTGGTGNHEQYF. Written as DNA, the CDR3 is TGTGCCAGCAGTACCGGGGGGACAGGTAACCACGAGCAGTACTTC. This rearrangement joins TRBV6-1 to TRBJ2-7, with a tentative D call TRBD1 (8 bases). The germline V gene has CDR1 MNHNS and CDR2 SASEGT. The CDR3 consists of 15 residues. V shed 5 bases and J shed 5 bases, with 19 bases lying between them.

This clonotype was seen many times. The gene calls are TRBV11-3 and TRBJ1-6; D remains ambiguous. Germline CDR1 is SGHNT and CDR2 is YENEEA. Trimming removed 5 bases from V and 15 bases from J, with 14 bases in between. The CDR3 has 12 residues. DNA of the CDR3: TGTGCCAGCAGCGCCCTCCCTCTAGTCCTCCACTTT. It translates to CASSALPLVLHF.

The rearrangement joins TRBV28 to TRBJ2-1, with D perhaps matching TRBD1 (6 bases). Germline CDR1 reads MDHEN; CDR2 reads SYDVKM. V lost 4 bases and J lost 5, with 36 bases in between. CDR3 size: 22 residues. The CDR3 coding sequence is TGTGCCAGCAGTTCACTACTTTGGACAGATTCCCCACCCCATGGATCCCACAATGAGCAGTTCTTC. This translates into CASSSLLWTDSPPHGSHNEQFF.

The rearrangement uses TRBV6-1 and TRBJ2-1, with 13 positions matching TRBD2. Germline V gene data show CDR1 as MNHNS and CDR2 as SASEGT. Trimming took 5 bases from V and 6 from J; bases not matched to a gene: 7. The CDR3 loop spans 16 amino acids. The CDR3 here is CASSPQLAGGFNEQFF. CDR3 DNA: TGTGCCAGCAGTCCCCAACTAGCGGGAGGGTTCAATGAGCAGTTCTTC.

This clonotype was seen ten or more times. The CDR3 protein is CASSDGTGVGIMNTEAFF. The DNA for the CDR3 is TGTGCCAGCAGTGACGGTACGGGGGTCGGAATCATGAACACTGAAGCTTTCTTT. V gene TRBV6-1 combines with J gene TRBJ1-1, with D perhaps matching TRBD1 (5 bases). The germline V and J ends were trimmed by 3 bases and 0 bases, with 20 bases remaining between them. CDR1 is MNHNS and CDR2 is SASEGT in the germline V gene. There are 18 residues in the CDR3.

This clonotype was seen more than once but under ten times. V is TRBV6-6 and J is TRBJ1-1; D may be TRBD1 (5 bases). V dropped 4 bases and J dropped 5 bases, with 11 bases sitting between them. The CDR3 sequence is 13 residues long. The germline V gene has CDR1 MNHNY and CDR2 SVGAGI (reference sequence). The CDR3 DNA is TGTGCCAGCAGTTCAGGAGCAGGGACTGAAGCTTTCTTT. As protein: CASSSGAGTEAFF.

This clonotype was seen ten or more times. The chain joins TRBV12-3 or TRBV12-4 to TRBJ2-7, with 9 bases fitting TRBD1. V shed 5 bases and J 5 bases; nucleotides not matched to a gene: 7. The CDR3 has 14 amino acids. The CDR3 loop reads CASSLTGGVNEQYV. CDR3 coding DNA: TGTGCCAGCAGTCTCACAGGGGGCGTGAACGAGCAGTACGTC.